The 23 T cell receptor beta chains reported below all come from one sample, sequenced in a study of blood T cell repertoires in COVID-19. Clones were read by immunoSEQ multiplex PCR, and TCRdb kept only the in-frame ones, dropping some. The repertoire has 130,000 or so clones, around 81% of them found once; the top ten carry almost 8.5%. Sequenced material: peripheral blood. These receptors all come from a woman between 55 and 75 years old with active or convalescent COVID-19.

CDR3 in amino acids: CASNRVEGAADTQYF. The CDR3 nucleotides are TGTGCCAGCAATAGGGTCGAGGGGGCCGCAGATACGCAGTATTTT. The chain couples TRBV28 to TRBJ2-3; 7 nucleotides agree with TRBD1. The CDR3 is 15 amino acids. CDR1 and CDR2 from the germline V gene are MDHEN and SYDVKM. The V and J ends lost 7 bases and 4 bases, in that order; junction bases with no gene match: 11.

This chain joins TRBV19 and TRBJ2-2, with TRBD2 identical over 9 bases. CDR1 and CDR2 (germline): LNHDA, SQIVND (reference sequence). J lost 6 bases, V lost 9 bases, and 5 bases had no gene match. This CDR3 has 13 residues. This CDR3 is CASIAGVPGELFF. The DNA of the CDR3 is TGTGCCAGCATAGCGGGAGTACCCGGGGAGCTGTTTTTT.

The rearrangement joins TRBV6-2 or TRBV6-3 to TRBJ1-6, with D unresolved. Trimming took 2 bases from V and 5 from J, leaving 10 bases between them. Germline CDR1 is MNHEY and CDR2 is SVGEGT. This CDR3 spans 15 amino acids. The CDR3 DNA reads as TGTGCCAGCAGTTACCCCGACGGAGATAATTCACCCCTCCACTTT. Its translation is CASSYPDGDNSPLHF.

J is TRBJ1-1 and V is TRBV2; the D gene is possibly TRBD1 (5 bases). The CDR3 loop spans 13 amino acids. Germline CDR1 and CDR2: SNHLY and FYNNEI. V was cut by 4 bases and J by 3 bases, with 9 bases left in between. CDR3 in amino acids: CASSAGGYTEAFF. DNA for the CDR3: TGTGCCAGCAGTGCGGGGGGTTACACTGAAGCTTTCTTT. Combining the CDR3 with reference TRBV2 and TRBJ1-1 gives the whole variable domain EPEVTQTPSHQVTQMGQEVILRCVPISNHLYFYWYRQILGQKVEFLVSFYNNEISEKSEIFDDQFSVERPDGSNFTLKIRSTKLEDSAMYFCASSAGGYTEAFFGQGTRLTVV.

J is TRBJ1-5 and V is TRBV4-1; D gene unclear. Germline values: CDR1 MGHRA, CDR2 YSYEKL. Trimming removed 5 bases from V and 0 bases from J, with 11 bases in between. The CDR3 has 15 residues. The CDR3 loop is CASSRGRDSNQPQHF. In DNA, the CDR3 is TGCGCCAGCAGCAGAGGTCGGGATAGCAATCAGCCCCAGCATTTT.

The chain carries TRBV10-3 and TRBJ2-5; a weak D match, TRBD2 (5 bases). CDR1 and CDR2 from the germline V gene are ENHRY and SYGVKD. The CDR3 is made up of 14 amino acids. V was cut by 2 bases and J by 2 bases, with 9 bases left in between. CDR3 sequence reads: CAISETSRQETQYF. The CDR3 DNA reads as TGTGCCATCAGTGAGACTAGTAGGCAAGAGACCCAGTACTTC.

The J gene is TRBJ1-1, the V gene TRBV6-4; D may be TRBD1 (6 bases). The V end was cut by 4 bases, the J end by 4 bases, with 10 bases between. CDR1 and CDR2 from the germline V gene are MRHNA and SNTAGT. CDR3 length equals 13 residues. The CDR3 bases are TGTGCCAGCAGTGGAGTCAGGGGCACTGAAGCTTTCTTT. Its translation is CASSGVRGTEAFF.

V is TRBV7-9 and J is TRBJ2-2, with D uncertain. CDR1 is SEHNR, CDR2 FQNEAQ, per germline (reference sequence). V shed 3 bases and J shed 0 bases, with 5 bases lying between them. CDR3 length: 14 amino acids. The CDR3 here is CASSFAANTGELFF. The CDR3 coding sequence is TGTGCCAGCAGCTTCGCGGCGAACACCGGGGAGCTGTTTTTT.

In its sample, this clone was seen once. V is TRBV18 and J is TRBJ1-1, with a tentative D call TRBD1 (5 bases). V was trimmed by 2 bases and J by 5 bases, leaving 12 bases between them. The CDR3 has 14 amino acids. The germline CDR1 and CDR2 sequences are KGHSH and LQKENI. CDR3 loop: CASSPSGDRTEAFF. In nucleotides, the CDR3 is TGTGCCAGCTCACCATCGGGGGATCGGACTGAAGCTTTCTTT. Supplemented by reference TRBV18 and TRBJ1-1, the full variable domain reads NAGVMQNPRHLVRRRGQEARLRCSPMKGHSHVYWYRQLPEEGLKFMVYLQKENIIDESGMPKERFSAEFPKEGPSILRIQQVVRGDSAAYFCASSPSGDRTEAFFGQGTRLTVV.

The chain joins TRBV4-2 to TRBJ1-4; 8 bases agree with TRBD1. The CDR3 loop spans 16 amino acids. The V gene's germline CDR1 is LGHNA and CDR2 YNFKEQ. The J segment lost 8 bases and the V segment lost 4 bases, leaving 12 bases of the junction unmatched. The CDR3: CASSPMGQGAGEKLFF. DNA of the CDR3: TGTGCCAGCAGCCCCATGGGGCAGGGGGCTGGAGAAAAACTGTTTTTT.

This chain joins TRBV14 and TRBJ2-3; no clear D gene. From germline, CDR1 is SGHDN and CDR2 FVKESK. This CDR3 has 14 residues. Trimming took 6 bases from V and 3 from J, leaving 13 bases between them. Here the CDR3 reads CASSSRQATDTQYF. The CDR3 nucleotides read TGTGCCAGCAGTTCTCGGCAAGCGACAGATACGCAGTATTTT.

This chain uses TRBV27 with TRBJ2-1; 8 bases align to TRBD2. J gave up 1 base and V 5 bases, and 7 bases lay outside the gene matches. The CDR3 totals 16 residues. Looked up from germline, CDR1 is MNHEY and CDR2 is SMNVEV (reference sequence). The CDR3 bases are TGTGCCAGCAGTAGACTAAGCGGGAGATCCTACAATGAGCAGTTCTTC. Protein sequence: CASSRLSGRSYNEQFF.

The CDR3: CASSPFSGAFF. The CDR3 nucleotides read TGTGCCAGCAGTCCATTCTCGGGAGCTTTCTTT. The chain recombines TRBV12-3 or TRBV12-4 with TRBJ1-1; D not certain. The V end was cut by 5 bases, the J end by 10 bases, with 11 bases between. CDR3 size: 11 residues.

The J gene is TRBJ1-1, the V gene TRBV18, with 8 nucleotides matching TRBD1. V was clipped by 2 bases and J by 0 bases; unmatched bases: 5. Looked up from germline, CDR1 is KGHSH and CDR2 is LQKENI. The CDR3 runs to 16 residues. The CDR3 spells CASSPTGGPMNTEAFF. CDR3 nucleotide sequence: TGTGCCAGCTCACCAACAGGGGGGCCAATGAACACTGAAGCTTTCTTT. The full variable domain, with the rest looked up from reference TRBV18 and TRBJ1-1, is NAGVMQNPRHLVRRRGQEARLRCSPMKGHSHVYWYRQLPEEGLKFMVYLQKENIIDESGMPKERFSAEFPKEGPSILRIQQVVRGDSAAYFCASSPTGGPMNTEAFFGQGTRLTVV.

The CDR3 DNA reads as TGTGCCAGCAGCCGACGACTGAATTCACCCCTCCACTTT. It specifies CASSRRLNSPLHF. The rearrangement joins TRBV5-8 to TRBJ1-6; D gene uncertain. In germline, CDR1 is SGHTS, CDR2 YDEGEE. The CDR3 covers 13 residues. Trimming stripped 4 bases from V and 7 bases from J, with 9 bases between.

V usage is TRBV12-3 or TRBV12-4 and J usage is TRBJ1-5; TRBD1 aligns across 7 bases. V gave up 6 bases and J gave up 4 bases; unmatched junction bases: 0. The CDR3 totals 12 residues. Here the CDR3 reads CASRTGNQPQHF. As DNA, the CDR3 is TGTGCCAGCAGGACAGGGAATCAGCCCCAGCATTTT.

This chain joins TRBV2 and TRBJ1-5; unclear D gene. V dropped 5 bases and J dropped 0 bases, with 17 bases sitting between them. The germline V gene encodes CDR1 SNHLY and CDR2 FYNNEI. This CDR3 is 17 amino acids long. CDR3 nucleotides: TGTGCCAGCAGTCCCCCGGGAAGCGTCTATAGCAATCAGCCCCAGCATTTT. Protein product: CASSPPGSVYSNQPQHF.

The rearrangement links TRBV5-1 to TRBJ1-6, with D possibly being TRBD1 (6 bases). This CDR3 has 16 residues. Deletions cut 4 bases from V and 5 bases from J, with 16 bases between. CDR1 and CDR2 (germline): SGHRS, YFSETQ. The chain's CDR3 is CASSLSGGGDNSPLHF. The CDR3 nucleotides are TGCGCCAGCAGCCTGTCGGGGGGCGGAGATAATTCACCCCTCCACTTT.

The chain employs TRBV7-9 and TRBJ1-1, with TRBD1 matching over 7 bases. The germline gives CDR1 SEHNR, CDR2 FQNEAQ (reference sequence). The CDR3 totals 17 residues. Trimming took 5 bases from V and 5 from J; bases not matched to a gene: 17. CDR3 loop: CASSRQTGTQGRTEAFF. The CDR3 coding sequence is TGTGCCAGCAGCCGCCAGACAGGGACCCAAGGTCGTACTGAAGCTTTCTTT.

The chain joins TRBV23-1 to TRBJ1-4; 8 nucleotides align to TRBD1. TRBV23-1 is recorded as an ORF, its role being uncertain. This CDR3 spans 14 amino acids. The ends lost 11 bases at V and 8 bases at J; junction bases unmatched: 13. The CDR3 region is CAWVLGTGYEKLFF. The CDR3 DNA follows: TGCGCCTGGGTCTTAGGGACAGGCTACGAAAAACTGTTTTTT.

The chain's CDR3 is CASSYAGELFF. Written as DNA, the CDR3 is TGTGCCAGTAGTTATGCCGGGGAGCTGTTTTTT. The chain links TRBV19 to TRBJ2-2; D uncertain. The CDR3 has 11 residues. Germline V gene lookup returns CDR1 LNHDA and CDR2 SQIVND (reference sequence). V gave up 5 bases and J gave up 6 bases, with 4 bases separating them. Full variable domain (remainder filled in from reference TRBV19 and TRBJ2-2): DGGITQSPKYLFRKEGQNVTLSCEQNLNHDAMYWYRQDPGQGLRLIYYSQIVNDFQKGDIAEGYSVSREKKESFPLTVTSAQKNPTAFYLCASSYAGELFFGEGSRLTVL.

This clone appeared once. The chain is built from TRBV6-5 and TRBJ2-5; D gene unclear. Germline assignment: CDR1 MNHEY and CDR2 SVGAGI. The ends were cut back, 5 bases at V and 2 bases at J, with 12 bases in the middle. This CDR3 is built from 14 residues. The CDR3 spells CASSTPELQETQYF. The CDR3 DNA reads TGTGCCAGCAGTACCCCTGAGTTACAAGAGACCCAGTACTTC.

This chain links TRBV15 with TRBJ2-5, with TRBD2 as a possible D gene (6 bases). CDR3 length equals 15 residues. V gave up 4 bases and J gave up 5 bases, with 17 bases separating them. The germline CDR1 and CDR2 sequences are LNHNV and YYDKDF (reference sequence). Written as DNA, the CDR3 is TGTGCCACCAGCACGGTAGCGGCAGGCTGGGAGACCCAGTACTTC. Its protein is CATSTVAAGWETQYF.